The T cell receptor (beta chain) described here comes from a study of cytomegalovirus exposure and HLA in healthy donors. The germline CDR1 and CDR2 sequences are SGHRS and YFSETQ. The CDR3 covers 14 residues. The germline V and J ends were trimmed by 3 bases and 2 bases, with 10 bases remaining between them. Broader study findings: Previously analyzed data showed that most TCR beta V segments were productive at a frequency of about 87% or about 30%. As a later analysis showed, several of the most significant clusters appeared to be linked to common viral pathogens. Relative to the approximately 670-donor mean, N-insertions were reportedly fewer in an Asian-associated ancestry cluster in a later analysis. Using the classifier, cytomegalovirus status was reportedly diagnosed with high specificity and sensitivity.

Comments on this clone: The antigen remains undetermined.

Primers for the PCR totalled 60 Vbeta and 13 Jbeta. Data came from immunoSEQ multiplex PCR; TCRdb stores just in-frame clones and leaves some out. Of approximately 200,000 clones listed, roughly 80% are singletons. The sequence came from a woman between 18 and 29 years old in good health and CMV-seronegative. What was sequenced was PBMCs. This sequence joins TRBV5-1 and TRBJ2-3; D ambiguous. CDR3 sequence reads: CASSWRDNTDTQYF. The CDR3 DNA reads as TGCGCCAGCAGCTGGAGAGATAACACAGATACGCAGTATTTT.